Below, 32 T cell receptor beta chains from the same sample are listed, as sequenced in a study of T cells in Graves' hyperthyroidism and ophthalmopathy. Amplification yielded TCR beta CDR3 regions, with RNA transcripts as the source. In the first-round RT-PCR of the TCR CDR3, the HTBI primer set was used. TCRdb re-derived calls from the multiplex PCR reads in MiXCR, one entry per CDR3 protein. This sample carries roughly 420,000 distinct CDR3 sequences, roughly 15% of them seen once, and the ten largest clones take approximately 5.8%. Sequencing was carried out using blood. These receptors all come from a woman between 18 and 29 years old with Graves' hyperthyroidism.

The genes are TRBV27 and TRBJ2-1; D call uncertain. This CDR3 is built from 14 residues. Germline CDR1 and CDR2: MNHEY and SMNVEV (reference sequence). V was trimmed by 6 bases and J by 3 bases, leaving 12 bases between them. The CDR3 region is CASRSDFVYNEQFF. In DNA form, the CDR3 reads TGTGCCAGCAGGAGCGACTTCGTCTACAATGAGCAGTTCTTC.

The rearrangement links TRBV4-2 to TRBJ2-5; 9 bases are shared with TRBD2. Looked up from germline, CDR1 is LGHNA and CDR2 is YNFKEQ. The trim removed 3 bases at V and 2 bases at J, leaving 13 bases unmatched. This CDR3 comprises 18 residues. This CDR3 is CASSHVLTSGRMQETQYF. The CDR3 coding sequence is TGTGCCAGCAGCCACGTTCTTACTAGCGGGCGTATGCAAGAGACCCAGTACTTC.

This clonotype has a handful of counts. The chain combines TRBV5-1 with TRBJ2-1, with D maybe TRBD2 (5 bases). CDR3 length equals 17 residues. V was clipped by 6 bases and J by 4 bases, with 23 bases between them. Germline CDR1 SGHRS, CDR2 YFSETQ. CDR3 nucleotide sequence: TGCGCCAGCAACATACTCCCCGGGGTCCTGGGGTACAATGAGCAGTTCTTC. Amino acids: CASNILPGVLGYNEQFF. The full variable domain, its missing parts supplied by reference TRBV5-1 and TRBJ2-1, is KAGVTQTPRYLIKTRGQQVTLSCSPISGHRSVSWYQQTPGQGLQFLFEYFSETQRNKGNFPGRFSGRQFSNSRSEMNVSTLELGDSALYLCASNILPGVLGYNEQFFGPGTRLTVL.

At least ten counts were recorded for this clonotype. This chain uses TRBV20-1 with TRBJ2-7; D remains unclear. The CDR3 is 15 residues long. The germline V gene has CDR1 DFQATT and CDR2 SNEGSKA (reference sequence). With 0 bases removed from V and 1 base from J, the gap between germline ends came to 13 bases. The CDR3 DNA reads TGCAGTGCTAGAGAGGGGTCGGCCGGGTCCTACGAGCAGTACTTC. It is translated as CSAREGSAGSYEQYF.

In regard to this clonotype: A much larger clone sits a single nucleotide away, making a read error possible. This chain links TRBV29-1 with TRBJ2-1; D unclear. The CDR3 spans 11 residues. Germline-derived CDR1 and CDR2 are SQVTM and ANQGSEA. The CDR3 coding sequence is TGCAGCGGGGAACTTTACAATGAGCAGTCCTTC. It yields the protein CSGELYNEQSF.

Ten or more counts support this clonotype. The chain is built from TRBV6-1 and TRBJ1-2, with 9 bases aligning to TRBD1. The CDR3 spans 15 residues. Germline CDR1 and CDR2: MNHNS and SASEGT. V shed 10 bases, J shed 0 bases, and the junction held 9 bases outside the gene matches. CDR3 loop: CATFGTGIANYGYTF. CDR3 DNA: TGTGCCACCTTTGGGACAGGGATCGCTAACTATGGCTACACCTTC.

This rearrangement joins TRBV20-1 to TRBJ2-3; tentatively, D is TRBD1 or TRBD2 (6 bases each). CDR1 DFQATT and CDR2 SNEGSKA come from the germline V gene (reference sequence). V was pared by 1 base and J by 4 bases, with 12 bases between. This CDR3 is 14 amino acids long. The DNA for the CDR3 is TGCAGTGCTAGAGGGAGGGGGATAGCAGATACGCAGTATTTT. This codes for CSARGRGIADTQYF.

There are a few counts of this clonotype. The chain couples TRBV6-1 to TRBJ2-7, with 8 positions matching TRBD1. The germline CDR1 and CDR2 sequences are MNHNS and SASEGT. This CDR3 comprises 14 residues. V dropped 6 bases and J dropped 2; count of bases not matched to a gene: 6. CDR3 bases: TGTGCCAGCAGCCCGACAGGGGTCCCCTACGAGCAGTACTTC. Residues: CASSPTGVPYEQYF.

For the CDR3, the DNA is TGTGCCTGGAGTGTCCCCAGGGGGCTCCAAGAGACCCAGTACTTC. It yields the protein CAWSVPRGLQETQYF. The gene calls are TRBV30 and TRBJ2-5, with 8 bases identical to TRBD1. The CDR3 has 15 amino acids. The ends lost 0 bases at V and 1 base at J; junction bases unmatched: 4. Germline CDR1 is GTSNPN and CDR2 is SVGIG (reference sequence).

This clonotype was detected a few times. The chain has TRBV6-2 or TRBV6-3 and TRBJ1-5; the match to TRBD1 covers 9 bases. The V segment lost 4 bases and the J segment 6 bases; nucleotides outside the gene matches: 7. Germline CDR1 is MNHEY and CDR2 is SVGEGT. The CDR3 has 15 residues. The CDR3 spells CASSLDRGRSQPQHF. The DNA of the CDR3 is TGTGCCAGCAGTTTGGACAGGGGTAGGAGTCAGCCCCAGCATTTT.

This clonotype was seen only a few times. The CDR3 bases are TGCAGTGCCCCGACTTGGACAGGGGGCTTCACTGAAGCTTTCTTT. Translating it yields CSAPTWTGGFTEAFF. This chain uses TRBV20-1 with TRBJ1-1; TRBD1 agrees at 11 bases. Trimming took 6 bases from V and 4 from J; bases not matched to a gene: 10. The CDR3 runs 15 residues. The germline gives CDR1 DFQATT, CDR2 SNEGSKA (reference sequence).

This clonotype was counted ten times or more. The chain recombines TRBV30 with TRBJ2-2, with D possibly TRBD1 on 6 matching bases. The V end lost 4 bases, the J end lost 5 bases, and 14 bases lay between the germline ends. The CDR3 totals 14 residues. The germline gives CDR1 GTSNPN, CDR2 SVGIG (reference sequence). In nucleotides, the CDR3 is TGTGCCTGGAATCCACAGGGAGTAACCGGGGAGCTGTTTTTT. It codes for CAWNPQGVTGELFF.

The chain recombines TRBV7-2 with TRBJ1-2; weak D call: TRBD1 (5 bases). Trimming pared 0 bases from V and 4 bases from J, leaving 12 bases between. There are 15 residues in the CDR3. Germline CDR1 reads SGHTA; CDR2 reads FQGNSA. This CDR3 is CASSLAGDRGYGYTF. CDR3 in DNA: TGTGCCAGCAGCTTAGCGGGGGACCGCGGCTATGGCTACACCTTC.

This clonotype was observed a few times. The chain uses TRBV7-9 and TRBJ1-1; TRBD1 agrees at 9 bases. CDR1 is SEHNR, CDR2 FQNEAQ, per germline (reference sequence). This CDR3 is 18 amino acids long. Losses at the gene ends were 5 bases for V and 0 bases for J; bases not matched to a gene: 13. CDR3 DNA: TGTGCCAGCAGCCTGGGACAGGGTCCGACCACAATGAACACTGAAGCTTTCTTT. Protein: CASSLGQGPTTMNTEAFF.

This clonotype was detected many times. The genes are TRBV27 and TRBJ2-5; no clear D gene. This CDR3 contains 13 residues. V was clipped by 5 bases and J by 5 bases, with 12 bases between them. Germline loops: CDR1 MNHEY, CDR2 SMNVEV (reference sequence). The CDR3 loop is CASSLTIGETQYF. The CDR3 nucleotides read TGTGCCAGCAGTCTAACGATCGGGGAGACCCAGTACTTC.

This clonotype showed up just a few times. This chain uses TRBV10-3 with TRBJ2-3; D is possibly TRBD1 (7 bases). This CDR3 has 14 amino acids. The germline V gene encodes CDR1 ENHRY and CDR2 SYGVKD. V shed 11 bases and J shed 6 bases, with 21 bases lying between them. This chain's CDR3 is CASTGAAEGDTQYF. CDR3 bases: TGTGCCTCAACAGGGGCCGCGGAGGGGGATACGCAGTATTTT.

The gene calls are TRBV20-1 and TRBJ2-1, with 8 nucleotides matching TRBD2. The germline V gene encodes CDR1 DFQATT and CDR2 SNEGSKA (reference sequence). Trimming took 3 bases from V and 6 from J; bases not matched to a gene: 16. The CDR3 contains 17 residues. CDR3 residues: CSASGLAASSGFNEQFF. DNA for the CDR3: TGCAGTGCTAGCGGACTAGCAGCCTCCTCTGGGTTCAATGAGCAGTTCTTC.

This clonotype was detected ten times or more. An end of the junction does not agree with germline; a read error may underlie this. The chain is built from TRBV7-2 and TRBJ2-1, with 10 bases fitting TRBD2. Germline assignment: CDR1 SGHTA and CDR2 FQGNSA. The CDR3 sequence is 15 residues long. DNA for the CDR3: TGTGCCAGCAGCCTAGCGGGAGTAACTTACAATGAGCAGTTCTTC. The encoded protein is CASSLAGVTYNEQFF.

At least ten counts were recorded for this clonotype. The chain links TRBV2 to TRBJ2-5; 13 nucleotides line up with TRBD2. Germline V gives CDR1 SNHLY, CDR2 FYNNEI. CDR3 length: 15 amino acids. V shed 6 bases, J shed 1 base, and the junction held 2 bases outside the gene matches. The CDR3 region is CASRRLAGGQETQYF. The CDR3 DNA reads TGTGCCAGCAGACGACTAGCGGGAGGCCAAGAGACCCAGTACTTC. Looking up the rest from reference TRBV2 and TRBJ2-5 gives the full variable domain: EPEVTQTPSHQVTQMGQEVILRCVPISNHLYFYWYRQILGQKVEFLVSFYNNEISEKSEIFDDQFSVERPDGSNFTLKIRSTKLEDSAMYFCASRRLAGGQETQYFGPGTRLLVL.

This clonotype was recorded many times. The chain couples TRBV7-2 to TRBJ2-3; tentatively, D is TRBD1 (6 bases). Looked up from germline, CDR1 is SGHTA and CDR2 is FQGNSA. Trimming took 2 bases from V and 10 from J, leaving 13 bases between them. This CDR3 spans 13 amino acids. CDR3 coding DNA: TGTGCCAGCAGCTTAACAGGGTTAAACGCGCAGTATTTT. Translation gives CASSLTGLNAQYF.

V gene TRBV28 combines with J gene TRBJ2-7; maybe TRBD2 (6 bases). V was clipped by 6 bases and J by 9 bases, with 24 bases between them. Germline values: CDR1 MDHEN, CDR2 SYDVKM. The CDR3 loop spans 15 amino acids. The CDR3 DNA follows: TGTGCCAGCAGCCCCGCCGGGTGGGAGGTAAATGGGCAGTACTTC. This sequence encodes CASSPAGWEVNGQYF. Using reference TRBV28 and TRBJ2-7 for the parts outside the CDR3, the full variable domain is DVKVTQSSRYLVKRTGEKVFLECVQDMDHENMFWYRQDPGLGLRLIYFSYDVKMKEKGDIPEGYSVSREKKERFSLILESASTNQTSMYLCASSPAGWEVNGQYFGPGTRLTVT.

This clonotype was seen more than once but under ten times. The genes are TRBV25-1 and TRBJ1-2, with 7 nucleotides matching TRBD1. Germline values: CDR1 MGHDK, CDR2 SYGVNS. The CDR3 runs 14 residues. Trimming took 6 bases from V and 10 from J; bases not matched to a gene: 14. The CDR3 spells CASSDTGTAFFYTF. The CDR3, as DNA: TGTGCCAGCAGCGATACCGGGACAGCCTTTTTCTACACCTTC.

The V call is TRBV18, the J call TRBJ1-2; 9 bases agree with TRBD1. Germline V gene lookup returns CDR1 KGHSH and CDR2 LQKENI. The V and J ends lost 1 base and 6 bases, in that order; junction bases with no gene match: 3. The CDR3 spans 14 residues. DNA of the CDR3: TGTGCCAGCTCACCACAAACAGGGGGCAATGGCTACACCTTC. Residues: CASSPQTGGNGYTF.

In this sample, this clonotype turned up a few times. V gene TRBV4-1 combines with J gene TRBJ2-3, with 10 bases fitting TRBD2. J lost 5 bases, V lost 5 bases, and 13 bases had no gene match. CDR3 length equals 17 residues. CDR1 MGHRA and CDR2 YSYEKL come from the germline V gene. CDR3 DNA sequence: TGCGCCAGCAGCAGGGACGGAGCGGGAGGGCTTGAAGATACGCAGTATTTT. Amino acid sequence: CASSRDGAGGLEDTQYF.

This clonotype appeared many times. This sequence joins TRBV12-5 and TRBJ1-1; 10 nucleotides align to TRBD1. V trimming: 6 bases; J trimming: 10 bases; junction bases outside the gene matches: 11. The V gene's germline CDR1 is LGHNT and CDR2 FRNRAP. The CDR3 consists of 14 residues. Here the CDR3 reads CASGPGQGSILAFF. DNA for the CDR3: TGTGCTAGTGGCCCGGGACAGGGGTCAATTTTAGCTTTCTTT.

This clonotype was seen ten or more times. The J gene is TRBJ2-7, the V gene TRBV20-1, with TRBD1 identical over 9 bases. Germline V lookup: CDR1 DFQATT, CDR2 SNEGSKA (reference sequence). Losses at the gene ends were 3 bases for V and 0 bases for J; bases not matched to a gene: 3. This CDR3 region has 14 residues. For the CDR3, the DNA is TGCAGTGCTAGGGGACAGGGCCTCTCCTACGAGCAGTACTTC. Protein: CSARGQGLSYEQYF.

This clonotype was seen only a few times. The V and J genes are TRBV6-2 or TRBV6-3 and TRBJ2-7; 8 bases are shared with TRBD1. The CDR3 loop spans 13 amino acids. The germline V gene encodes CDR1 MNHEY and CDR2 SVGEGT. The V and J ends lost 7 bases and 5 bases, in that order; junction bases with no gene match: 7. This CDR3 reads CASTVGQGDEQYF. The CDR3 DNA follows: TGTGCCAGCACCGTCGGACAGGGAGACGAGCAGTACTTC.

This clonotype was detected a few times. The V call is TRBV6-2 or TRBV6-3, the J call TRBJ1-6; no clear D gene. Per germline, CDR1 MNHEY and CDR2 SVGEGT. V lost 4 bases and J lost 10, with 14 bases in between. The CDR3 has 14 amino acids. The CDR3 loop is CASSSAVVGSPLHF. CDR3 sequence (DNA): TGTGCCAGCAGTTCGGCGGTCGTTGGATCACCCCTCCACTTT.

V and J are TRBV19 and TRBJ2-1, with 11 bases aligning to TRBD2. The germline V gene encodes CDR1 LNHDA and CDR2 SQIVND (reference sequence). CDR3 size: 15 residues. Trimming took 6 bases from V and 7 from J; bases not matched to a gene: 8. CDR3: CASSARSSGRNEQFF. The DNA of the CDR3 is TGTGCCAGTAGCGCTAGATCTAGCGGGAGGAATGAGCAGTTCTTC.

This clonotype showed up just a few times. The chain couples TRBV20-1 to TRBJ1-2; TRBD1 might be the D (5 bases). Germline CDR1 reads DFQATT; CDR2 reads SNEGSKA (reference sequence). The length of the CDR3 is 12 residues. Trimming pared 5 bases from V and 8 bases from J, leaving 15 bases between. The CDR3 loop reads CSAPTGGYGYTF. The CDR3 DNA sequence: TGCAGTGCTCCCACGGGGGGTTACGGCTACACCTTC.

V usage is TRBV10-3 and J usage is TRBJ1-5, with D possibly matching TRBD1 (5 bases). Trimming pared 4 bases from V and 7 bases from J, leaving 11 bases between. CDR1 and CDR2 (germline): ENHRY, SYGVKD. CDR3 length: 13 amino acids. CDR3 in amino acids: CAISVGGGQPQHF. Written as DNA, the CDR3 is TGTGCCATCAGTGTGGGGGGGGGACAGCCCCAGCATTTT.

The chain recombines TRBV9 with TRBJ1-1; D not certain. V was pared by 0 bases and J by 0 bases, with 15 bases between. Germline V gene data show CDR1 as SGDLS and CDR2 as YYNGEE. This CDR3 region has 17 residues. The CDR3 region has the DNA TGTGCCAGCAGCGTAGGAAAAAGTCGGCTGGTGAACACTGAAGCTTTCTTT. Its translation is CASSVGKSRLVNTEAFF.